The rows below give T cell receptor beta chains drawn from one sample of a study of blood T cell repertoires in COVID-19. Assay used: immunoSEQ multiplex PCR; TCRdb lists only in-frame clones, some missing. Among over 250,000 clones, over 85% were seen once, and the ten largest hold 1.9%. Sequenced material: PBMCs or T cells enriched from blood (not recorded which). These receptors were taken from a woman aged 55-70 years who had recovered from COVID-19. Each CDR3 is given with its conserved first and last residue. D genes are given only for firm matches. Where a row states a size, it is once, few, many or the class of an expanded clone; other rows omit it.

clone_size	j_call	d_call	v_call	cdr3_nt	cdr3_aa
-	TRBJ1-2	-	TRBV6-5	TGTGCCAGCAGTTACTCATTACAGACAGTTCAATATGGCTACACCTTC	CASSYSLQTVQYGYTF
few	TRBJ1-6	-	TRBV6-5	TGTGCCAGCAGCGCCAGGGTGGGAAATTCACCCCTCCACTTT	CASSARVGNSPLHF
-	TRBJ2-3	TRBD1	TRBV19	TGTGCCAGTAGTCTACAGGGGGGATTCACAGATACGCAGTATTTT	CASSLQGGFTDTQYF
-	TRBJ1-6	TRBD1	TRBV5-1	TGCGCCAGCAGCTCAGGGACAGGCCCTAATTCACCCCTCCACTTT	CASSSGTGPNSPLHF
few	TRBJ2-1	TRBD2	TRBV7-9	TGTGCCAGCAGCTCTAGCGGGACCCGCAATGAGCAGTTCTTC	CASSSSGTRNEQFF
-	TRBJ2-1	-	TRBV27	TGTGCCAGCGGGCAGGGGTGGTACAATGAGCAGTTCTTC	CASGQGWYNEQFF
-	TRBJ1-5	-	TRBV1	TGCACCAGCAGTCGCGCGCGGGGAGGCTTCCGTCAGCCCCAGCATTTT	CTSSRARGGFRQPQHF
-	TRBJ1-2	-	TRBV10-2	TGCGCCAGCAGTACAGCCTATGGCTACACCTTC	CASSTAYGYTF
-	TRBJ1-2	TRBD1	TRBV6-5	TGTGCCAGCAGTTCCACAGGGGATGGCTATGGCTACACCTTC	CASSSTGDGYGYTF
-	TRBJ2-3	TRBD2	TRBV19	TGTGCCAGTAGTACCCCCAGACTAGCGGGAGGTAACACAGATACGCAGTATTTT	CASSTPRLAGGNTDTQYF
-	TRBJ1-1	TRBD1	TRBV10-3	TGTGCCATCAGGAAGACAGGGGGCGTCGACACTGAAGCTTTCTTT	CAIRKTGGVDTEAFF
-	TRBJ1-2	-	TRBV7-9	TGTGCCAGCAGCTTAGTAGCGGGGTTGGGCTACACCTTC	CASSLVAGLGYTF
-	TRBJ1-5	-	TRBV5-8	TGTGCCAGCAGCCGACAGTATTCCCAGCCCCAGCATTTT	CASSRQYSQPQHF
-	TRBJ2-2	TRBD1	TRBV2	TGTGCCAGCAGCCAGGGACAGGGGTTCACCGGGGAGCTGTTTTTT	CASSQGQGFTGELFF
once	TRBJ2-1	TRBD2	TRBV3-1/TRBV3-2	TGTGCCAGCAGACAAAAGGGAGGGTTTGTAGCGGGAGTGGCGTACAATGAGCAGTTCTTC	CASRQKGGFVAGVAYNEQFF
-	TRBJ1-3	-	TRBV6-2/TRBV6-3	TGTGCCAGCAGCTCCCGACAGTCCTCTGGAAACACCATATATTTT	CASSSRQSSGNTIYF
-	TRBJ1-4	TRBD1	TRBV6-4	TGTGCCAGCAGCGAGACAGGGATTGCTAATGAAAAACTGTTTTTT	CASSETGIANEKLFF
-	TRBJ1-1	-	TRBV27	TGTGCCAGCAGTTCAGATACAGGGTCAGCATGGACTGAAGCTTTCTTT	CASSSDTGSAWTEAFF
-	TRBJ1-2	TRBD1	TRBV4-1	TGCGCCAGCAGCCCCCACGGACAGGGGGCGGGCGGCTACACCTTC	CASSPHGQGAGGYTF
-	TRBJ2-2	TRBD1	TRBV9	TGTGCCAGCAGCGTAGATTCCGATCTCAGGGGGCCCGGGGAGCTGTTTTTT	CASSVDSDLRGPGELFF
-	TRBJ2-5	TRBD1	TRBV5-4	TGTGCCAGCAGCACCGGACAGGGAAGGCAAGAGACCCAGTACTTC	CASSTGQGRQETQYF
once	TRBJ1-1	TRBD1	TRBV13	TGTGCCAGCGTGTACAGGGGTCGGACTGAAGCTTTCTTT	CASVYRGRTEAFF
once	TRBJ1-1	-	TRBV30	TGTGCCTGGATGATGTATTTCTCTACTGCCGAAAACGAAGCTTTCTTT	CAWMMYFSTAENEAFF
-	TRBJ2-5	-	TRBV5-1	TGCGCCAGCAGCCCGTTCCCGGGATCGGAGACCCAGTACTTC	CASSPFPGSETQYF
-	TRBJ2-1	-	TRBV28	TGTGCCAGCAGGAGAGGGCCTTACAATGAGCAGTTCTTC	CASRRGPYNEQFF
-	TRBJ2-7	-	TRBV28	TGTGCCAGTTGGACAGGGAGGGCTCGGGAGCAGTACTTC	CASWTGRAREQYF